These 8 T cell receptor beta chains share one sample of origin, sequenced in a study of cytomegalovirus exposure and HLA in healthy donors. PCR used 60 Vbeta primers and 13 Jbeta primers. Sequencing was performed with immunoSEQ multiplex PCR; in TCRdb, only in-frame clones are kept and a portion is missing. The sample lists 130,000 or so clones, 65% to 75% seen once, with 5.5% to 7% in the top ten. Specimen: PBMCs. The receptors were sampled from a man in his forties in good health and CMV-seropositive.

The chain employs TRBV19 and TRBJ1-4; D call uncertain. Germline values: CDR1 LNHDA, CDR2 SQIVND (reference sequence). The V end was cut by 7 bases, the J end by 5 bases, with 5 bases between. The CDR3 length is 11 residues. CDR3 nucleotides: TGTGCCAGTACCACAAATGAAAAACTGTTTTTT. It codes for CASTTNEKLFF.

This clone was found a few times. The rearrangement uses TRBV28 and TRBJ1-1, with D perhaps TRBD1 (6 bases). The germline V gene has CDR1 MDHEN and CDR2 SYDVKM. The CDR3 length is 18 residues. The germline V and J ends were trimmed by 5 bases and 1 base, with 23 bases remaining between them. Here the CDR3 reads CASSPLLLSGTRNTEAFF. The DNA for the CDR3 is TGTGCCAGCAGTCCGCTCCTGTTATCCGGGACAAGGAACACTGAAGCTTTCTTT.

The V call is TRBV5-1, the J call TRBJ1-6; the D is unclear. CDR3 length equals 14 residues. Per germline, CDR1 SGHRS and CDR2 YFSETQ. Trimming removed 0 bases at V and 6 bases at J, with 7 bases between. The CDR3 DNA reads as TGCGCCAGCAGCTTGGCACAGCTTAATTCACCCCTCCACTTT. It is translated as CASSLAQLNSPLHF.

CDR3: CASSLLKGWTGELFF. CDR3 bases: TGTGCCAGCAGTTTATTGAAGGGGTGGACCGGGGAGCTGTTTTTT. This rearrangement joins TRBV28 to TRBJ2-2; D perhaps matches TRBD1 (5 bases). There are 15 residues in the CDR3. Trimming pared 1 base from V and 5 bases from J, leaving 11 bases between. Germline V CDR1 and CDR2: MDHEN, SYDVKM.

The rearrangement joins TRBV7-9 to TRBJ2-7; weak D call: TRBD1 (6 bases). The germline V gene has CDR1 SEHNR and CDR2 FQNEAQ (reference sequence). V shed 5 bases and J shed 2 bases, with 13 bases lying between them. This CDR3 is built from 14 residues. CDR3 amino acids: CASSLGQLTYEQYF. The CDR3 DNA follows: TGTGCCAGCAGCCTTGGACAGCTGACCTACGAGCAGTACTTC.

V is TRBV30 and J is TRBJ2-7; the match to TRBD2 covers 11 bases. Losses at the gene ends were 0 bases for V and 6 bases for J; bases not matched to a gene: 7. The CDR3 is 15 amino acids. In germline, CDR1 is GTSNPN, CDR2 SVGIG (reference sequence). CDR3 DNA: TGTGCCTGGAGTGTACTCGGGACTAGCGGATCCGAGCAGTACTTC. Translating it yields CAWSVLGTSGSEQYF.

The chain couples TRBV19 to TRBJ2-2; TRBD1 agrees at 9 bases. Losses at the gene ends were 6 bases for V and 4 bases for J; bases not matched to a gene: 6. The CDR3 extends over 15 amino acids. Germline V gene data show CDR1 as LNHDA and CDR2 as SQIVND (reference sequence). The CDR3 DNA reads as TGTGCCAGTAGATTAGACAGGGGGTCCACCGGGGAGCTGTTTTTT. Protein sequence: CASRLDRGSTGELFF.

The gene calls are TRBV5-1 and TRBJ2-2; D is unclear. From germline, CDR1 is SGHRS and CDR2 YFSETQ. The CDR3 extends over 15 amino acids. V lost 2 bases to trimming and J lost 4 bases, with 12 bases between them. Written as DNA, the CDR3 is TGCGCCAGCAGCTTTCAGGCAGATCTCACCGGGGAGCTGTTTTTT. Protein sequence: CASSFQADLTGELFF.